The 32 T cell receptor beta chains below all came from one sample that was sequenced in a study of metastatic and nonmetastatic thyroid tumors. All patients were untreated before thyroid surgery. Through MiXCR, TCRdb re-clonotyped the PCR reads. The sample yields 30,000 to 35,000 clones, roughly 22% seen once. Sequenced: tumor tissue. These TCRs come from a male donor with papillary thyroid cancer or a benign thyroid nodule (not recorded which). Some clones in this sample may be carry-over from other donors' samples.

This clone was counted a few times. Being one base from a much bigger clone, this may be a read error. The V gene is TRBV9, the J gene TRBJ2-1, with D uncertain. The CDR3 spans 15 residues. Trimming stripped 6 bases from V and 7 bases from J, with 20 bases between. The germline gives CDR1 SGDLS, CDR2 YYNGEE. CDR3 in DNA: TGTGCCAGCAACTCCATAGGTACTTTCTTGAATGAGCAGTTCTTC. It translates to CASNSIGTFLNEQFF.

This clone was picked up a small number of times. As DNA, the CDR3 is TGTGCCAGCAGTGAAGGGTTTGGCGGGAGGACGCAGTTCTTC. It is translated as CASSEGFGGRTQFF. J is TRBJ2-1 and V is TRBV6-1; the match to TRBD2 covers 8 bases. CDR1 MNHNS and CDR2 SASEGT come from the germline V gene. This CDR3 spans 14 amino acids. J gave up 12 bases and V 1 base, and 8 bases lay outside the gene matches.

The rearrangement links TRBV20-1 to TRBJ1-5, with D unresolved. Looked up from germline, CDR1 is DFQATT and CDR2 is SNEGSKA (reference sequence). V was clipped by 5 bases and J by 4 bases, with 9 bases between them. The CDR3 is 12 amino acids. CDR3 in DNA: TGCAGTGCTCGAAGTCAAAATCAGCCCCAGCATTTT. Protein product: CSARSQNQPQHF.

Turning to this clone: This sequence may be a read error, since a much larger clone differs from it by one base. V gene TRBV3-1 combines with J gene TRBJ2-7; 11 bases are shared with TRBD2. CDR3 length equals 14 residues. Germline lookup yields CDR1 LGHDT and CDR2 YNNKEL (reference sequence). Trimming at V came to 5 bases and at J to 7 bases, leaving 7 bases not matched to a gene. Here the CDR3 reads CASSSSGRGLEQYF. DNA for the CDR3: TGTGCCAGCAGCAGTAGCGGGAGGGGTCTGGAGCAGTACTTC.

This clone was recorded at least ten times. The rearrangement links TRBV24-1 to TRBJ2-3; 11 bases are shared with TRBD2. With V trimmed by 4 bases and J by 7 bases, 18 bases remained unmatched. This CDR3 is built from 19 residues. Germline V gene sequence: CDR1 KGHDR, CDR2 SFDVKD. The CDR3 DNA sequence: TGTGCCACCAGTGACGCTCCGGGACTAGCGGAGAACATCGGGTATACGCAGTATTTT. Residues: CATSDAPGLAENIGYTQYF.

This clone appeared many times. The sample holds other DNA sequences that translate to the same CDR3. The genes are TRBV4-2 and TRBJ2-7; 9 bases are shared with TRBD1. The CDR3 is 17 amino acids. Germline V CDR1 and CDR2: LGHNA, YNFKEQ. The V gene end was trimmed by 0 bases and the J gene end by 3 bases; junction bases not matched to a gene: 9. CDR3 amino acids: CASSQDRGGQGDYEQYF. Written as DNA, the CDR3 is TGTGCCAGCAGCCAAGATAGGGGGGGACAGGGTGACTACGAGCAGTACTTC.

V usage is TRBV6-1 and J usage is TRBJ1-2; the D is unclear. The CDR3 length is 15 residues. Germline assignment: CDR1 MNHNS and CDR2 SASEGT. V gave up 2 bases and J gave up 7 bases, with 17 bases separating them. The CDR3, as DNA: TGTGCCAGCAGTGAACCGGGATGGGTCAGACCTGGCTACACCTTC. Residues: CASSEPGWVRPGYTF.

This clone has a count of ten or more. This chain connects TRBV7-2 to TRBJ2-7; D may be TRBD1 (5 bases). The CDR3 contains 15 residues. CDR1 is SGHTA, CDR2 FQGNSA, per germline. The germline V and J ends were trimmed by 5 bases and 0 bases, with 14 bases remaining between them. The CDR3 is CASSIRPTASYEQYF. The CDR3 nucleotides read TGTGCCAGCAGCATTAGACCGACAGCCTCCTACGAGCAGTACTTC.

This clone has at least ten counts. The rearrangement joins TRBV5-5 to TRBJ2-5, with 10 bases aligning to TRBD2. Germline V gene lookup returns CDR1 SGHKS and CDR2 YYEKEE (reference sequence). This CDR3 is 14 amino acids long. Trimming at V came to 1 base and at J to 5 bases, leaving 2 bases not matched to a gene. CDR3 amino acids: CASSLSGRGETQYF. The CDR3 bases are TGTGCCAGCAGCTTGAGCGGGAGGGGGGAGACCCAGTACTTC. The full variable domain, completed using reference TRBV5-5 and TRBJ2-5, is DAGVTQSPTHLIKTRGQQVTLRCSPISGHKSVSWYQQVLGQGPQFIFQYYEKEERGRGNFPDRFSARQFPNYSSELNVNALLLGDSALYLCASSLSGRGETQYFGPGTRLLVL.

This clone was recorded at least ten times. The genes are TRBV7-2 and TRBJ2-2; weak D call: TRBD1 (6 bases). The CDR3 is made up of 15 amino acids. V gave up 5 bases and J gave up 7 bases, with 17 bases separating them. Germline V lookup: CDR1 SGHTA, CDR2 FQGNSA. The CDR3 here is CASSPLTWGHGELFF. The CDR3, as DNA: TGTGCCAGCAGCCCCCTGACATGGGGACACGGGGAGCTGTTTTTT.

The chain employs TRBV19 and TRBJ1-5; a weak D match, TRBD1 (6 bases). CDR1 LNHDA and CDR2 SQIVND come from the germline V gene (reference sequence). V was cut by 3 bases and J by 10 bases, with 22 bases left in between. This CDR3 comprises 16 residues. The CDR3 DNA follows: TGTGCCAGTAGTATTGGGTCAGGGGTGCCATCCGGCCCCCAGCATTTT. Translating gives CASSIGSGVPSGPQHF.

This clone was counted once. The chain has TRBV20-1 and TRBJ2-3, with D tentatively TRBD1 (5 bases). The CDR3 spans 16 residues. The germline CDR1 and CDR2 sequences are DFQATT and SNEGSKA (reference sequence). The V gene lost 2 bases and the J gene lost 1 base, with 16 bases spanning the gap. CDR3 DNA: TGCAGTGCTAGACTACCTTGGACATGGCGCACAGATACGCAGTATTTT. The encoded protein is CSARLPWTWRTDTQYF.

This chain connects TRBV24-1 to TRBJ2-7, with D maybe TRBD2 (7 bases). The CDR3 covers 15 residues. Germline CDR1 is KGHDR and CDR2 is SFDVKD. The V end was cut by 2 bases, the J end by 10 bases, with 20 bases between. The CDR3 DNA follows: TGTGCCACCAGTGATTCTGGCCCGGGGGGCTATGATCAGTACTTC. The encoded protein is CATSDSGPGGYDQYF.

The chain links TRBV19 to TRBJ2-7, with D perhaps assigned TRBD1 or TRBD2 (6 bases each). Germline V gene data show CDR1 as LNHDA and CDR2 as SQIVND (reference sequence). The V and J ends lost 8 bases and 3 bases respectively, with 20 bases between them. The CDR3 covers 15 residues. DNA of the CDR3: TGTGCCAGTGCAAAGGGAGGACAGAGACTCTACGAGCAGTACTTC. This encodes CASAKGGQRLYEQYF.

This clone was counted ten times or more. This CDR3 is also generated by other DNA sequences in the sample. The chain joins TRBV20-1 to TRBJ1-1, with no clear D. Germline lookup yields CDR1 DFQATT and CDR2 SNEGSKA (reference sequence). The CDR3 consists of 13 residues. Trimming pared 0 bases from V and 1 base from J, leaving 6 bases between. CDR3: CSAREDGNTEAFF. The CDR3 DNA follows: TGCAGTGCTAGAGAGGATGGGAACACTGAAGCTTTCTTT.

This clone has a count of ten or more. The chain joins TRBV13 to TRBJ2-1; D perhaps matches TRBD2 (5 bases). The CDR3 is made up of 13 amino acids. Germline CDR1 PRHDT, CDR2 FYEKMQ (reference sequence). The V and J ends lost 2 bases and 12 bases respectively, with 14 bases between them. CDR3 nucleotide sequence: TGTGCCAGCAGCTTATCGCGGCTCCGGGGGCAGTTCTTC. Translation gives CASSLSRLRGQFF.

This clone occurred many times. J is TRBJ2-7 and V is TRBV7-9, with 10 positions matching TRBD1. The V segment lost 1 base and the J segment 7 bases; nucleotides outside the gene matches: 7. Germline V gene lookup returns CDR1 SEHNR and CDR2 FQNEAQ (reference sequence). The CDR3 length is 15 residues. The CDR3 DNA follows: TGTGCCAGCAGCTTAGGAGGGACAGGGGCCTGGGAGCAGTACTTC. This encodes CASSLGGTGAWEQYF.

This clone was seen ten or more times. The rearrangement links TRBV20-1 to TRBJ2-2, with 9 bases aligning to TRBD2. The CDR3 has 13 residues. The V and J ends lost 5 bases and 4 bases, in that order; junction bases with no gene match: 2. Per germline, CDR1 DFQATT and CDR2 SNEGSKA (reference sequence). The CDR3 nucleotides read TGCAGTGCTTATAGCGGGGGCACCGGGGAGCTGTTTTTT. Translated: CSAYSGGTGELFF.

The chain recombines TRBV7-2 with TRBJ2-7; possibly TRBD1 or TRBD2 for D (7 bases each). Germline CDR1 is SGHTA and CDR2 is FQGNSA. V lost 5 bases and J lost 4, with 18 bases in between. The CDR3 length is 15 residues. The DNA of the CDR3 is TGTGCCAGCAGCCCAGGGGGAGCGGGATATTACGAGCAGTACTTC. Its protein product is CASSPGGAGYYEQYF.

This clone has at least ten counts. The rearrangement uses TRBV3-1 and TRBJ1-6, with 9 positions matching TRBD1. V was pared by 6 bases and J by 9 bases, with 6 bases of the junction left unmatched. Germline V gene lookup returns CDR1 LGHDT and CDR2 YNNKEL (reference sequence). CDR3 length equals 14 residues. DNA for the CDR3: TGTGCCAGCAGGATGCCGGGACAGGGTTCACCCCTCCACTTT. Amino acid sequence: CASRMPGQGSPLHF.

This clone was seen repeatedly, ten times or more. CDR3 DNA: TGTGCCAGCAGTTTAAGCTTTAGGGACACTGAAGCTTTCTTT. Protein: CASSLSFRDTEAFF. The chain joins TRBV28 to TRBJ1-1; D unresolved. Between the trimmed V and J ends, which lost 2 bases and 3 bases, there was a span of 10 bases. The CDR3 has 14 amino acids. Germline V gives CDR1 MDHEN, CDR2 SYDVKM. Full variable domain (missing parts from reference TRBV28 and TRBJ1-1): DVKVTQSSRYLVKRTGEKVFLECVQDMDHENMFWYRQDPGLGLRLIYFSYDVKMKEKGDIPEGYSVSREKKERFSLILESASTNQTSMYLCASSLSFRDTEAFFGQGTRLTVV.

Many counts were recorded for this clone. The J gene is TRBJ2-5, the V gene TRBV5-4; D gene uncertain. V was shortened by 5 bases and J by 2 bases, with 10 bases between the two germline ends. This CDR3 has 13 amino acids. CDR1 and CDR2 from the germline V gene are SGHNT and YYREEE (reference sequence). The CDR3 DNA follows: TGTGCCAGCAGTTCGGCTCTACAAGAGACCCAGTACTTC. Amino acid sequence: CASSSALQETQYF.

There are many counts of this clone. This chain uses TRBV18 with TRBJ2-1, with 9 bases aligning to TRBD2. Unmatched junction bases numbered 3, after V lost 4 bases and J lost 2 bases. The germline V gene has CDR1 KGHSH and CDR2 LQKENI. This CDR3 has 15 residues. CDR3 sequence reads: CASSLSGSTYNEQFF. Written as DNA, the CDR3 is TGTGCCAGCTCACTTAGCGGGAGCACCTACAATGAGCAGTTCTTC.

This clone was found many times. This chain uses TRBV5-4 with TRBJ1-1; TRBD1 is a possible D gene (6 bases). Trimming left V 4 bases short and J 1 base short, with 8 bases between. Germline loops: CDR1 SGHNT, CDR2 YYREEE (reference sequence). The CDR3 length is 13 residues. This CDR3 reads CASSIRGNTEAFF. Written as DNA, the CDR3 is TGTGCCAGCAGCATCAGGGGGAACACTGAAGCTTTCTTT.

The CDR3 loop reads CASSPPDRVGQPQHF. The CDR3, as DNA: TGTGCCAGCAGTCCCCCCGACAGGGTTGGTCAGCCCCAGCATTTT. This rearrangement joins TRBV28 to TRBJ1-5; 7 positions agree with TRBD1. This CDR3 is built from 15 residues. CDR1 is MDHEN and CDR2 is SYDVKM in the germline V gene. V was clipped by 5 bases and J by 6 bases; unmatched bases: 10.

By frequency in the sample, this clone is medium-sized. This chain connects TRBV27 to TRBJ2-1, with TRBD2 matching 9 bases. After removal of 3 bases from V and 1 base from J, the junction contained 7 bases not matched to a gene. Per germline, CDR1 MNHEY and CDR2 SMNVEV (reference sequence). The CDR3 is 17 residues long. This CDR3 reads CASSFTLGLASYNEQFF. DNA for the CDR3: TGTGCCAGCAGTTTTACCCTCGGACTAGCGTCCTACAATGAGCAGTTCTTC.

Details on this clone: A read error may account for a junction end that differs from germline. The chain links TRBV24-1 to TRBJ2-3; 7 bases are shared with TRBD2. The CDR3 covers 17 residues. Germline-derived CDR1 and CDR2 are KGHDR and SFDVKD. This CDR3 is CATSDPPGTIGTDTQYF. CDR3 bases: TGCGCCACCAGTGACCCGCCAGGGACTATCGGCACAGATACGCAGTATTTT.

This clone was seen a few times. CDR3 loop: CASSERAGDGQRPGELFF. DNA for the CDR3: TGTGCCAGCAGTGAAAGGGCAGGTGACGGCCAGCGCCCCGGGGAGCTGTTTTTT. The chain uses TRBV6-1 and TRBJ2-2; D call uncertain. This CDR3 contains 18 residues. Trimming shortened V by 2 bases and J by 6 bases, and 22 bases separated the two germline ends. Germline CDR1 MNHNS, CDR2 SASEGT.

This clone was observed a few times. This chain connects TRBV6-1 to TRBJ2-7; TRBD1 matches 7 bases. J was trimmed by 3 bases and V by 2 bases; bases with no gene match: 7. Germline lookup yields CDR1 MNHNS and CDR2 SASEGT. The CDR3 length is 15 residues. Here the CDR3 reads CASSEYVGGIYEQYF. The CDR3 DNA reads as TGTGCCAGCAGTGAATATGTAGGGGGCATCTACGAGCAGTACTTC.

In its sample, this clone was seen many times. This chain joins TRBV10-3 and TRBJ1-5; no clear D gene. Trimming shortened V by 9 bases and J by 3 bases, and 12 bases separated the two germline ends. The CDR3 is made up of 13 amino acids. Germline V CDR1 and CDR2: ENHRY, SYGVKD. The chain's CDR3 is CAMGDGLNQPQHF. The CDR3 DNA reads TGTGCCATGGGAGACGGGCTCAATCAGCCCCAGCATTTT.

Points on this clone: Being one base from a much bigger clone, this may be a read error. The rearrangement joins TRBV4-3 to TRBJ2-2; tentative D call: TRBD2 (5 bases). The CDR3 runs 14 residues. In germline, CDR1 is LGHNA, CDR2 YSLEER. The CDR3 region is CAGSHPTTAGELFF. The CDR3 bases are TGCGCCGGCAGCCATCCGACTACCGCCGGGGAGCTGTTTTTT.

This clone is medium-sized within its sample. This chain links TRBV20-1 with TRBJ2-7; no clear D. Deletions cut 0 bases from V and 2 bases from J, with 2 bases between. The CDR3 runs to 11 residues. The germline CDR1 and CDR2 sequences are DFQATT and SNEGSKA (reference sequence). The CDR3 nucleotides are TGCAGTGCTAGAGATGCCTACGAGCAGTACTTC. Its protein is CSARDAYEQYF.